This T cell receptor beta chain was captured by sequencing in a study of shared T cell receptors in the human thymus. Method: immunoSEQ multiplex PCR; TCRdb's copy keeps in-frame clones and lacks some. Counted here are roughly 560,000 clones, about 84% occurring once; the ten biggest clones make up more than 0.01%. Trimming took off 5 bases at V and 0 bases at J, with 20 bases between the two ends. In germline, CDR1 is SGHTA, CDR2 FQGNSA. CDR3 length equals 18 residues. These records were also assigned to another study, of human thymus T cells. That paper adds: Corrective heart surgery yielded the resections from which the thymus tissue came. Thymic and blood repertoires showed apparently biased V and J gene usage. Related studies found that unrelated individuals share highly overlapping thymic repertoires.

This rearrangement joins TRBV7-2 to TRBJ2-1; possible D gene TRBD1, 6 bases. This sequence originates from a boy younger than two with a congenital heart defect. The sample consisted of thymocytes. CDR3 protein: CASSRPQTGLISYNEQFF. DNA of the CDR3: TGTGCCAGCAGCCGACCCCAGACAGGATTGATCTCCTACAATGAGCAGTTCTTC. Full variable domain (rest looked up from reference TRBV7-2 and TRBJ2-1): GAGVSQSPSNKVTEKGKDVELRCDPISGHTALYWYRQSLGQGLEFLIYFQGNSAPDKSGLPSDRFSAERTGGSVSTLTIQRTQQEDSAVYLCASSRPQTGLISYNEQFFGPGTRLTVL.